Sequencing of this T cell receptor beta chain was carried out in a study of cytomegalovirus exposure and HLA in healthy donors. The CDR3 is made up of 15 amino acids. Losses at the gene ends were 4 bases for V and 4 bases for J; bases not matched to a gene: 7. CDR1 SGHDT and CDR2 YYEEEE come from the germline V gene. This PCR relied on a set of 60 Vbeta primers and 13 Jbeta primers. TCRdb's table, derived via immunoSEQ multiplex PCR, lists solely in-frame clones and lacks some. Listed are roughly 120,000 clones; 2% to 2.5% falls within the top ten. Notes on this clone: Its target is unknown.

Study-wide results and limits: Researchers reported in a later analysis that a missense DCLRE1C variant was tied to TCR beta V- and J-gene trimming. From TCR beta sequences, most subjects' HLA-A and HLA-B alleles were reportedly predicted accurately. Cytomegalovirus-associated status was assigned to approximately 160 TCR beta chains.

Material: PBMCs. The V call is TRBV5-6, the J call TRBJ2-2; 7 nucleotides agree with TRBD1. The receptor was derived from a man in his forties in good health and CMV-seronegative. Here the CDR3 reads CASSHRTGGTGELFF. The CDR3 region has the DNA TGTGCCAGCAGCCATCGGACAGGCGGCACCGGGGAGCTGTTTTTT.